This entry features one TCR beta chain sequence. The antigen is unknown. The data derive from a study of T cell responses to AZD1222 COVID-19 vaccine. Study observations and caveats: Mostly white British, mostly female donors; authors suggested clonal diversity may be underestimated. None of the repertoires were sampled until the peak T cell response had passed.

This CDR3 spans 13 amino acids. Germline CDR1 reads MNHEY; CDR2 reads SMNVEV (reference sequence). V gave up 2 bases and J gave up 1 base, with 4 bases separating them. The data were produced by immunoSEQ multiplex PCR, yet TCRdb's version contains in-frame clones alone and is incomplete. The sample records tens of thousands of clones, approximately 91% being singletons. The clonotype originates from an adult in good health. The genes are TRBV27 and TRBJ2-3; D gene ambiguous. The material sequenced was peripheral blood, taken on day 0 of AZD1222 vaccination. The CDR3 here is CASSLEGTDTQYF. CDR3 DNA: TGTGCCAGCAGTTTAGAGGGCACAGATACGCAGTATTTT.